Shown below are 18 T cell receptor beta chains from a single sample sequenced in a study of beta chain features in type 1 diabetes. TCRB transcripts that were expressed got sequenced, as all of the isolated RNA had been reverse transcribed. Profiling relied on immunoSEQ multiplex PCR, and the TCRdb table lists in-frame clones only, not all of them. The table lists around 500,000 clones, about an eighth of them singletons, with over 0.035% in the top ten. What was sequenced was naive CD4+ T cells from blood. The source of these receptors is a young woman in good health.

J is TRBJ2-7 and V is TRBV7-2; D perhaps matches TRBD2 (5 bases). The CDR3 is 15 residues long. V gave up 5 bases and J gave up 1 base, with 15 bases separating them. CDR1 and CDR2 from the germline V gene are SGHTA and FQGNSA. The chain's CDR3 is CASSRGPGWSYEQYV. The CDR3 bases are TGTGCCAGCAGCCGGGGTCCGGGGTGGTCCTACGAGCAGTACGTC.

The chain has TRBV29-1 and TRBJ1-1; D ambiguous. V was cut by 5 bases and J by 1 base, with 11 bases left in between. Looked up from germline, CDR1 is SQVTM and CDR2 is ANQGSEA. This CDR3 comprises 13 residues. CDR3 nucleotide sequence: TGCAGCGTTCTCACAGACCGGAACACTGAAGCTTTCTTT. Protein product: CSVLTDRNTEAFF.

This clone occurred a few times. V and J are TRBV5-1 and TRBJ1-1; no reliable D call. The CDR3 covers 16 residues. Trimming removed 0 bases at V and 7 bases at J, with 19 bases between. Per the germline V gene, CDR1 is SGHRS and CDR2 is YFSETQ. CDR3 in amino acids: CASSLASTPSAGEAFF. CDR3 sequence (DNA): TGCGCCAGCAGCTTGGCCTCGACCCCGTCGGCCGGTGAAGCTTTCTTT. Looking up the rest from reference TRBV5-1 and TRBJ1-1 gives the full variable domain: KAGVTQTPRYLIKTRGQQVTLSCSPISGHRSVSWYQQTPGQGLQFLFEYFSETQRNKGNFPGRFSGRQFSNSRSEMNVSTLELGDSALYLCASSLASTPSAGEAFFGQGTRLTVV.

Points on this clone: One end of the junction fails to match germline, which may point to a read error. The V call is TRBV6-5, the J call TRBJ1-2; 10 bases align to TRBD1. Germline CDR1 is MNHEY and CDR2 is SVGAGI. The CDR3 runs 14 residues. The CDR3 DNA reads as TGTGCCATCAGTGCCCTCGGGACAGGGGTAGGCTACACCTTC. It translates to CAISALGTGVGYTF.

In its sample, this clone was seen a few times. The chain joins TRBV7-6 to TRBJ2-2, with TRBD1 identical over 9 bases. CDR1 is SGHVS, CDR2 FNYEAQ, per germline. CDR3 length: 15 residues. J lost 5 bases, V lost 7 bases, and 8 bases had no gene match. The CDR3 nucleotides read TGTGCCAGCACCCCAGGGACAGGGTGGACCGGGGAGCTGTTTTTT. Its protein product is CASTPGTGWTGELFF.

This clone was detected once. Here the CDR3 DNA reads TGTGCCAGCAGCTTGACAGGGTTAGGCGGCTACACCTTC. Protein sequence: CASSLTGLGGYTF. V usage is TRBV7-2 and J usage is TRBJ1-2; 7 bases match TRBD1. J gave up 8 bases and V 3 bases, and 6 bases lay outside the gene matches. This CDR3 contains 13 residues. From germline, CDR1 is SGHTA and CDR2 FQGNSA.

This clone was detected a few times. CDR3: CASSPRSGSILDEQFF. The CDR3 coding sequence is TGTGCCAGCTCACCTAGGAGCGGGAGTATCTTGGATGAGCAGTTCTTC. The chain is built from TRBV18 and TRBJ2-1; 8 bases line up with TRBD2. The CDR3 extends over 16 amino acids. Germline V gives CDR1 KGHSH, CDR2 LQKENI. The V gene end was trimmed by 3 bases and the J gene end by 8 bases; junction bases not matched to a gene: 12.

This chain joins TRBV4-1 and TRBJ1-5, with D possibly TRBD1 on 5 matching bases. CDR1 and CDR2 (germline): MGHRA, YSYEKL. Trimming shortened V by 2 bases and J by 4 bases, and 12 bases separated the two germline ends. The CDR3 is 15 residues long. The CDR3 coding sequence is TGCGCCAGCAGCCAATTTCGACAGATGAATCAGCCCCAGCATTTT. It is translated as CASSQFRQMNQPQHF.

This chain links TRBV4-3 with TRBJ2-1; 7 bases agree with TRBD2. Germline values: CDR1 LGHNA, CDR2 YSLEER. The CDR3 runs to 15 residues. V shed 1 base, J shed 7 bases, and the junction held 7 bases outside the gene matches. CDR3 coding DNA: TGCGCCAGCAGCCAAGGGAGCGAGCGGGGAAATGAGCAGTTCTTC. It codes for CASSQGSERGNEQFF.

The chain is built from TRBV5-1 and TRBJ2-3; 8 bases agree with TRBD1. Germline V gives CDR1 SGHRS, CDR2 YFSETQ. The CDR3 extends over 16 amino acids. The V segment lost 4 bases and the J segment 6 bases; nucleotides outside the gene matches: 13. CDR3 nucleotides: TGCGCCAGCAGCCGCTCCCTCGGACAGGGAGGCGATACGCAGTATTTT. Its translation: CASSRSLGQGGDTQYF.

As DNA, the CDR3 is TGTGCCACCAGCAGAGACACAGGGCGGGAGACCCAGTACTTC. This encodes CATSRDTGRETQYF. The chain recombines TRBV15 with TRBJ2-5, with a weak D call TRBD1 (6 bases). CDR3 length equals 14 residues. Trimming cost V 0 bases and J 5 bases, with 10 bases left between them. The germline CDR1 and CDR2 sequences are LNHNV and YYDKDF (reference sequence).

The table lists this clone with a few counts. The V gene is TRBV29-1, the J gene TRBJ1-1; possibly TRBD1 for D (5 bases). CDR1 SQVTM and CDR2 ANQGSEA come from the germline V gene. V lost 4 bases and J 0 bases, leaving 18 bases between the germline ends. The CDR3 runs to 16 residues. The CDR3 is CSVGGPDGGMNTEAFF. In nucleotides, the CDR3 is TGCAGCGTTGGGGGCCCCGATGGAGGGATGAACACTGAAGCTTTCTTT.

This chain links TRBV6-6 with TRBJ1-2; 8 nucleotides align to TRBD1. Germline V gives CDR1 MNHNY, CDR2 SVGAGI (reference sequence). This CDR3 contains 14 residues. With 9 bases clipped from V and 6 bases from J, the junction kept 12 bases outside the gene matches. CDR3 loop: CASNSPTDRDGYTF. The CDR3 DNA reads as TGTGCCAGTAACTCACCGACGGACAGGGATGGCTACACCTTC.

This clone was seen a handful of times. The chain employs TRBV15 and TRBJ1-1, with D unclear. CDR1 and CDR2 (germline): LNHNV, YYDKDF (reference sequence). V lost 1 base and J lost 2, with 8 bases in between. The CDR3 is 14 amino acids. CDR3 amino acids: CATSRGKGNTEAFF. The CDR3 DNA follows: TGTGCCACCAGCAGAGGCAAGGGTAACACTGAAGCTTTCTTT.

The table lists this clone with a few counts. At the DNA level, this CDR3 is encoded by other sequences in the same sample as well. Written as DNA, the CDR3 is TGTGCCAGCAGTTCACCCCCGGTGTCTGGGGCCAACGTCCTGACTTTC. The encoded protein is CASSSPPVSGANVLTF. V is TRBV28 and J is TRBJ2-6, with no clear D. The V and J ends lost 4 bases and 1 base respectively, with 11 bases between them. Germline CDR1 reads MDHEN; CDR2 reads SYDVKM. The length of the CDR3 is 16 residues.

This clone was seen only a few times. The chain has TRBV2 and TRBJ1-1; 7 bases map to TRBD1. The CDR3 consists of 14 residues. V shed 4 bases and J 1 base; nucleotides not matched to a gene: 3. Germline loops: CDR1 SNHLY, CDR2 FYNNEI. The CDR3 loop is CASSARDRNTEAFF. CDR3 sequence (DNA): TGTGCCAGCAGTGCCCGGGACAGGAACACTGAAGCTTTCTTT. The full variable domain, in which reference TRBV2 and TRBJ1-1 provide the parts outside the CDR3, is EPEVTQTPSHQVTQMGQEVILRCVPISNHLYFYWYRQILGQKVEFLVSFYNNEISEKSEIFDDQFSVERPDGSNFTLKIRSTKLEDSAMYFCASSARDRNTEAFFGQGTRLTVV.

The chain has TRBV2 and TRBJ1-1, with no clear D. This CDR3 has 12 residues. Germline values: CDR1 SNHLY, CDR2 FYNNEI. V was pared by 3 bases and J by 1 base, with 3 bases between. The CDR3 DNA reads TGTGCCAGCAGTGACCGGAACACTGAAGCTTTCTTT. This encodes CASSDRNTEAFF. The whole variable domain, remainder taken from reference TRBV2 and TRBJ1-1, is EPEVTQTPSHQVTQMGQEVILRCVPISNHLYFYWYRQILGQKVEFLVSFYNNEISEKSEIFDDQFSVERPDGSNFTLKIRSTKLEDSAMYFCASSDRNTEAFFGQGTRLTVV.

This chain links TRBV7-3 with TRBJ2-5, with D perhaps matching TRBD2 (6 bases). The germline CDR1 and CDR2 sequences are SGHTA and FQGTGA. The CDR3 spans 15 residues. V lost 5 bases and J lost 4, with 17 bases in between. The CDR3 bases are TGTGCCAGCAGCCTCAGCGGGCGCAAAGGAGAGACCCAGTACTTC. As protein: CASSLSGRKGETQYF.